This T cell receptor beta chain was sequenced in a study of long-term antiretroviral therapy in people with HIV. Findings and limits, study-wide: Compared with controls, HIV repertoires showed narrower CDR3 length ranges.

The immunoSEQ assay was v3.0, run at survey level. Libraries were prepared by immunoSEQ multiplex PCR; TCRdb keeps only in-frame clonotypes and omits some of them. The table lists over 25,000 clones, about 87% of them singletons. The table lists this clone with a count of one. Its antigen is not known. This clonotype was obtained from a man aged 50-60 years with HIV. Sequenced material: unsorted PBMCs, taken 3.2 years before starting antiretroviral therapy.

As DNA, the CDR3 is TGTGCCAGCTCACCACCGGGGGGTGAGACCCAGTACTTC. It is translated as CASSPPGGETQYF. The chain employs TRBV18 and TRBJ2-5, with a tentative D call TRBD2 (6 bases). V lost 0 bases and J 5 bases, leaving 7 bases between the germline ends. The CDR3 contains 13 residues. Germline CDR1 is KGHSH and CDR2 is LQKENI.